Below are 30 T cell receptor beta chains sequenced from a single sample in a study of blood T cell repertoires in COVID-19. TCRdb's copy holds only in-frame clones and misses some; the assay was immunoSEQ multiplex PCR. The data hold 150,000 to 200,000 clones, with about nine tenths observed a single time. Sample: peripheral blood. The origin of the receptors is a man between 70 and 80 years old with active or convalescent COVID-19.

The chain links TRBV10-2 to TRBJ1-1; D gene uncertain. Germline CDR1 reads WSHSY; CDR2 reads SAAADI. Trimming took 6 bases from V and 4 from J, leaving 9 bases between them. The CDR3 loop spans 12 amino acids. The CDR3 is CASSGVGTEAFF. The CDR3 region has the DNA TGCGCCAGCAGCGGGGTGGGCACTGAAGCTTTCTTT.

This chain connects TRBV21-1 to TRBJ2-3; the tabulated D call, TRBD2, remains unverified against the DNA. TRBV21-1 is deemed a pseudogene. This CDR3 comprises 15 residues. This CDR3 reads CAERSRAGDTDTQYF. The CDR3 nucleotides are TGTGCCGAGCGGTCCCGAGCGGGGGACACAGATACGCAGTATTTT.

The rearrangement links TRBV6-6 to TRBJ2-1; 8 nucleotides agree with TRBD1. The CDR3 contains 13 residues. Germline CDR1 and CDR2: MNHNY and SVGAGI (reference sequence). Trimming at V came to 2 bases and at J to 10 bases, leaving 4 bases not matched to a gene. CDR3 DNA: TGTGCCAGCAGTTACGGGGACAGGTCGGAGCAGTTCTTC. Translated: CASSYGDRSEQFF.

This clone has only a few counts. This chain links TRBV6-5 with TRBJ2-2; D may be TRBD2 (7 bases). There are 15 residues in the CDR3. Trimming pared 6 bases from V and 4 bases from J, leaving 15 bases between. The germline gives CDR1 MNHEY, CDR2 SVGAGI. The CDR3 is CASSQGTNPTGELFF. In DNA form, the CDR3 reads TGTGCCAGCAGCCAGGGGACTAACCCCACCGGGGAGCTGTTTTTT.

The J gene is TRBJ2-5, the V gene TRBV6-5; no reliable D call. CDR1 is MNHEY, CDR2 SVGAGI, per germline. The CDR3 extends over 11 amino acids. Trimming pared 2 bases from V and 4 bases from J, leaving 2 bases between. The DNA of the CDR3 is TGTGCCAGCAGTTACCGAGAGACCCAGTACTTC. This sequence encodes CASSYRETQYF.

The genes are TRBV19 and TRBJ1-4; D unresolved. The CDR3 runs to 11 residues. Germline V CDR1 and CDR2: LNHDA, SQIVND (reference sequence). V was trimmed by 8 bases and J by 6 bases, leaving 7 bases between them. The CDR3 is CASRQYEKLFF. CDR3 DNA: TGTGCCAGTCGACAATATGAAAAACTGTTTTTT. The variable domain in full, with the rest retrieved from reference TRBV19 and TRBJ1-4, is DGGITQSPKYLFRKEGQNVTLSCEQNLNHDAMYWYRQDPGQGLRLIYYSQIVNDFQKGDIAEGYSVSREKKESFPLTVTSAQKNPTAFYLCASRQYEKLFFGSGTQLSVL.

The V call is TRBV7-7, the J call TRBJ2-1; D unresolved. The V gene lost 1 base and the J gene lost 7 bases, with 11 bases spanning the gap. Germline V lookup: CDR1 SSHAT, CDR2 FNYEAQ (reference sequence). The CDR3 runs to 14 residues. The CDR3 reads CASSLVTLTNEQFF. CDR3 sequence (DNA): TGTGCCAGCAGCTTAGTTACCCTGACTAATGAGCAGTTCTTC.

This chain joins TRBV28 and TRBJ1-5; 7 bases fit TRBD1. The CDR3 has 15 residues. After removal of 6 bases from V and 0 bases from J, the junction contained 5 bases not matched to a gene. Germline loops: CDR1 MDHEN, CDR2 SYDVKM. DNA of the CDR3: TGTGCCAGCAGAAAGGGGACAGATAGCAATCAGCCCCAGCATTTT. This sequence encodes CASRKGTDSNQPQHF.

The J gene is TRBJ2-2, the V gene TRBV6-4; 9 bases fit TRBD2. Germline CDR1 is MRHNA and CDR2 is SNTAGT. Losses at the gene ends were 6 bases for V and 3 bases for J; bases not matched to a gene: 11. The CDR3 sequence is 17 residues long. The CDR3 DNA reads as TGTGCCAGCAGACCGTTTAGCGGGAGTCTAGACACCGGGGAGCTGTTTTTT. It encodes CASRPFSGSLDTGELFF.

The J gene is TRBJ2-7, the V gene TRBV30; 8 nucleotides agree with TRBD1. CDR1 is GTSNPN and CDR2 is SVGIG in the germline V gene (reference sequence). The CDR3 totals 16 residues. The V segment lost 3 bases and the J segment 5 bases; nucleotides outside the gene matches: 15. The CDR3 is CAWRRRPSQGANEQYF. CDR3 coding DNA: TGTGCCTGGAGACGACGTCCGAGCCAGGGGGCAAACGAGCAGTACTTC.

V is TRBV7-2 and J is TRBJ1-2, with 10 nucleotides matching TRBD1. CDR3 length: 13 residues. CDR1 is SGHTA and CDR2 is FQGNSA in the germline V gene. The J segment lost 6 bases and the V segment lost 5 bases, leaving 3 bases of the junction unmatched. The CDR3 DNA is TGTGCCAGCAGCGGGGACAGGGGAAATGGCTACACCTTC. Translation: CASSGDRGNGYTF. Based on the CDR3 plus reference TRBV7-2 and TRBJ1-2, the full variable domain is GAGVSQSPSNKVTEKGKDVELRCDPISGHTALYWYRQSLGQGLEFLIYFQGNSAPDKSGLPSDRFSAERTGGSVSTLTIQRTQQEDSAVYLCASSGDRGNGYTFGSGTRLTVV.

V is TRBV28 and J is TRBJ1-6; D is unresolved. V dropped 3 bases and J dropped 8 bases, with 11 bases sitting between them. Germline CDR1 is MDHEN and CDR2 is SYDVKM. The CDR3 runs 14 residues. The CDR3 loop is CASSLLGRDSPLHF. The CDR3 region has the DNA TGTGCCAGCAGTTTGTTGGGGAGGGATTCACCCCTCCACTTT.

This clone was found once. This chain uses TRBV7-2 with TRBJ1-5, with 7 positions matching TRBD1. Per the germline V gene, CDR1 is SGHTA and CDR2 is FQGNSA. This CDR3 has 15 residues. Germline trimming cut 4 bases from V and 2 bases from J; bases unmatched to any gene: 5. The CDR3 here is CASSWGTDRNQPQHF. The CDR3 nucleotides read TGTGCCAGCAGCTGGGGGACAGATCGCAATCAGCCCCAGCATTTT. Drawing the rest from reference TRBV7-2 and TRBJ1-5, the complete variable domain is GAGVSQSPSNKVTEKGKDVELRCDPISGHTALYWYRQSLGQGLEFLIYFQGNSAPDKSGLPSDRFSAERTGGSVSTLTIQRTQQEDSAVYLCASSWGTDRNQPQHFGDGTRLSIL.

The V gene is TRBV24-1, the J gene TRBJ1-1; 8 nucleotides align to TRBD1. Germline V gene sequence: CDR1 KGHDR, CDR2 SFDVKD. This CDR3 spans 13 amino acids. With 8 bases clipped from V and 1 base from J, the junction kept 2 bases outside the gene matches. CDR3 protein: CATTGGQNTEAFF. Here the CDR3 DNA reads TGTGCCACCACAGGGGGCCAGAACACTGAAGCTTTCTTT.

This chain joins TRBV9 and TRBJ2-1; D unresolved. The V and J ends lost 0 bases and 4 bases respectively, with 8 bases between them. The CDR3 is 14 amino acids. Per germline, CDR1 SGDLS and CDR2 YYNGEE. The CDR3 loop is CASSVGQVYNEQFF. The CDR3 DNA reads as TGTGCCAGCAGCGTAGGGCAGGTATACAATGAGCAGTTCTTC.

The chain has TRBV5-1 and TRBJ2-7; perhaps TRBD2 as D (5 bases). Germline V gene sequence: CDR1 SGHRS, CDR2 YFSETQ. V was clipped by 2 bases and J by 7 bases, with 16 bases between them. CDR3 length: 14 residues. The CDR3, as DNA: TGCGCCAGCAGCTTCCTAGCAACTTCTGGAGAGCAGTACTTC. It specifies CASSFLATSGEQYF.

The CDR3 region is CASSQPGQGNEKLFF. The CDR3 coding sequence is TGCGCCAGCAGCCAACCGGGACAGGGGAATGAAAAACTGTTTTTT. The rearrangement links TRBV4-1 to TRBJ1-4, with 10 bases matching TRBD1. The V and J ends lost 2 bases and 5 bases, in that order; junction bases with no gene match: 2. Germline V CDR1 and CDR2: MGHRA, YSYEKL. CDR3 length equals 15 residues.

This chain uses TRBV15 with TRBJ1-2, with D perhaps matching TRBD1 (5 bases). The V end lost 4 bases, the J end lost 5 bases, and 14 bases lay between the germline ends. The CDR3 is 14 amino acids. Germline V gives CDR1 LNHNV, CDR2 YYDKDF (reference sequence). Here the CDR3 reads CATSNPRAGYGYTF. As DNA, the CDR3 is TGTGCCACCAGCAATCCCAGGGCTGGGTATGGCTACACCTTC.

The V call is TRBV5-6, the J call TRBJ2-5, with D possibly TRBD2 on 6 matching bases. The germline CDR1 and CDR2 sequences are SGHDT and YYEEEE. V was pared by 4 bases and J by 1 base, with 17 bases between. This CDR3 region has 16 residues. The CDR3 reads CASSLGLGGVQETQYF. In nucleotides, the CDR3 is TGTGCCAGCAGCCTGGGGTTAGGCGGGGTCCAAGAGACCCAGTACTTC.

This clone appeared once. V gene TRBV7-2 combines with J gene TRBJ2-7; 8 nucleotides line up with TRBD1. Germline CDR1 and CDR2: SGHTA and FQGNSA. Trimming at V came to 5 bases and at J to 2 bases, leaving 5 bases not matched to a gene. This CDR3 region has 14 residues. The CDR3 DNA follows: TGTGCCAGCAGCAACAGGGGGGCTGCCTACGAGCAGTACTTC. Amino acid sequence: CASSNRGAAYEQYF. Complete variable domain (other parts from reference TRBV7-2 and TRBJ2-7): GAGVSQSPSNKVTEKGKDVELRCDPISGHTALYWYRQSLGQGLEFLIYFQGNSAPDKSGLPSDRFSAERTGGSVSTLTIQRTQQEDSAVYLCASSNRGAAYEQYFGPGTRLTVT.

This sequence joins TRBV6-1 and TRBJ1-1; 9 bases fit TRBD1. The CDR3 is 17 amino acids. The V and J ends lost 2 bases and 0 bases, in that order; junction bases with no gene match: 7. The germline V gene encodes CDR1 MNHNS and CDR2 SASEGT. The CDR3 nucleotides are TGTGCCAGCAGTGAAAGCCTAAGGACAGGGGTGAACACTGAAGCTTTCTTT. Translated, it gives CASSESLRTGVNTEAFF.

The genes are TRBV28 and TRBJ2-1; tentative D call: TRBD1 (7 bases). CDR1 is MDHEN, CDR2 SYDVKM, per germline. CDR3 length: 13 amino acids. Trimming stripped 6 bases from V and 7 bases from J, with 13 bases between. CDR3 amino acids: CASSQGGGNEQFF. CDR3 DNA: TGTGCCAGCAGCCAGGGGGGCGGGAATGAGCAGTTCTTC.

The sample holds a few counts of this clone. The rearrangement uses TRBV6-4 and TRBJ1-2; 8 nucleotides line up with TRBD1. Germline V lookup: CDR1 MRHNA, CDR2 SNTAGT. V shed 4 bases, J shed 7 bases, and the junction held 5 bases outside the gene matches. The CDR3 covers 13 residues. In DNA form, the CDR3 reads TGTGCCAGCAGTGTCGGTCAGGGGGCTGGCTACACCTTC. It specifies CASSVGQGAGYTF.

Here the CDR3 reads CASSLYPQGTYEQYF. The CDR3 nucleotides read TGTGCCAGCAGTTTATACCCACAGGGGACCTACGAGCAGTACTTC. The V and J genes are TRBV27 and TRBJ2-7, with 7 bases matching TRBD1. Germline V lookup: CDR1 MNHEY, CDR2 SMNVEV (reference sequence). The CDR3 extends over 15 amino acids. V gave up 1 base and J gave up 2 bases; unmatched junction bases: 5.

The gene calls are TRBV27 and TRBJ1-1, with 8 bases matching TRBD1. Trimming at V came to 2 bases and at J to 5 bases, leaving 7 bases not matched to a gene. Germline lookup yields CDR1 MNHEY and CDR2 SMNVEV (reference sequence). The CDR3 runs to 15 residues. This CDR3 is CASSLATGVNTEAFF. CDR3 nucleotides: TGTGCCAGCAGTTTAGCGACAGGGGTAAATACTGAAGCTTTCTTT.

This sequence joins TRBV9 and TRBJ2-1; weak D call: TRBD1 (5 bases). Trimming stripped 2 bases from V and 0 bases from J, with 9 bases between. The CDR3 is 15 residues long. Per germline, CDR1 SGDLS and CDR2 YYNGEE. The CDR3 nucleotides read TGTGCCAGCAGCGTCAGGGAAAGCTCCTACAATGAGCAGTTCTTC. It yields the protein CASSVRESSYNEQFF.

The chain recombines TRBV2 with TRBJ2-2, with a tentative D call TRBD2 (6 bases). This CDR3 has 15 residues. The germline V gene has CDR1 SNHLY and CDR2 FYNNEI. Trimming left V 4 bases short and J 1 base short, with 10 bases between. Written as DNA, the CDR3 is TGTGCCAGCAGTGGGGGACTTCGGAACACCGGGGAGCTGTTTTTT. It translates to CASSGGLRNTGELFF.

The chain links TRBV5-1 to TRBJ1-5, with no clear D. From germline, CDR1 is SGHRS and CDR2 YFSETQ. Trimming shortened V by 6 bases and J by 3 bases, and 16 bases separated the two germline ends. The CDR3 sequence is 15 residues long. The CDR3 coding sequence is TGCGCCAGCACCCCCCCGGGTGGCAACAATCAGCCCCAGCATTTT. This gives the protein CASTPPGGNNQPQHF.

DNA for the CDR3: TGTGCCATCAGTGAGCAACAGTGGCAGCCCCAGCATTTT. This gives the protein CAISEQQWQPQHF. The genes are TRBV10-3 and TRBJ1-5; D not resolved. Germline CDR1 and CDR2: ENHRY and SYGVKD. The CDR3 covers 13 residues. V lost 2 bases and J lost 7, with 9 bases in between.

This chain uses TRBV27 with TRBJ1-2; no clear D gene. Trimming took 0 bases from V and 3 from J, leaving 5 bases between them. The germline CDR1 and CDR2 sequences are MNHEY and SMNVEV (reference sequence). The CDR3 totals 13 residues. The CDR3 nucleotides read TGTGCCAGCAGTTTATCACAGTACTATGGCTACACCTTC. Translating it yields CASSLSQYYGYTF.